This T cell receptor (beta chain) originates from a study of naive and memory T cell subsets. Broader study findings: Naive and memory repertoire findings lacked a ground truth for validation. In CD4 and CD8 cells, diversity dropped from naive through EMRA. A few larger clonotypes appeared in naive repertoires, especially CD8, possibly memory cells re-expressing CD45RA. Each distinct alpha or beta sequence counts as one clonotype.

This clonotype was observed a few times. Its antigen is undetermined. This CDR3 contains 14 residues. The germline V and J ends were trimmed by 1 base and 9 bases, with 13 bases remaining between them. Per germline, CDR1 LNHNV and CDR2 YYDKDF (reference sequence). The beta constant-region primer was an equimolar mix of two oligonucleotides covering TRBC1 and TRBC2. Ligated cDNA was amplified by four rounds of PCR with nested alpha and beta constant-region primers and SP2. An oligonucleotide with the SP2 primer and a 12-nucleotide UMI was ligated to the cDNA 3' end. Each CDR3 protein is one row after TCRdb ran MiXCR on the UMI-ligation and nested PCR reads. Counted here are 120,000 to 150,000 distinct CDR3 sequences, approximately 18% occurring once; the ten biggest clones make up more than 0.6%.

The chain has TRBV15 and TRBJ2-1, with unresolved D. The sequence came from a human donor in good health. What was sequenced was naive CD8+ T cells from blood. The CDR3 here is CATSRGSEGIEQFF. The DNA for the CDR3 is TGTGCCACCAGCAGAGGATCGGAAGGGATTGAGCAGTTCTTC.